This TCR beta chain stems from a study of T cells expressing NK-cell markers (dated by TCRdb to 2019 to 2021). A note on the overall study: In sorted CD3+CD56+NKG2C+, CD3+CD56+NKG2C- and CD3+CD56-NKG2C+ T-cell subsets from 7 or 8 donors, TCR beta-chain repertoires were profiled. Of the eight sequenced donors, seven were found to be HCMV-seropositive and one was found to be HCMV-seronegative. The libraries were sequenced on Illumina HiSeq 2000/2500, MiSeq or NextSeq, producing 2 x 150 bp reads. The study sequenced eight donors, all healthy volunteers chosen at random: three men and five women. The full study reports these points: In several donors, the dominant CD3+CD56+NKG2C+ clonotypes ranked among the top 10 CD8+ clonotypes, making up about 1.0-8% of CD8+ T cells. Those dominant clonotypes were again the most abundant among CD3+CD56-NKG2C+ cells in four donors, at about 25-60.1%. It remained unclear whether the expanded NKG2C-expressing T cell clones were specific for HCMV antigens.

These reads were obtained on an Illumina HiSeq 2000. TCR beta cDNA libraries were prepared using 5'RACE template switching, which introduced a universal primer site and unique molecular identifiers. Synthesis of cDNA was primed from the TCR beta constant segment and was followed by two consecutive PCR amplification steps. Per the source publication's procedure: MIGEC handled demultiplexing of the reads and grouping by UMI, while MiTCR was used to assemble and quantify clonotypes. Only TCR cDNA sequences supported by at least two reads were kept to exclude erroneous sequences. The tcR package was used for downstream repertoire analysis, with clonotypes matched between fractions based on CDR3 nucleotide sequence plus V segment. VDJmatch was used to annotate antigen specificity against VDJdb, with one amino acid substitution in CDR3 allowed. Each entry corresponds to one CDR3 protein sequence from reads that TCRdb reprocessed, and DNA is not given. In this record, the V and J calls reflect TCRdb's handling and not the investigators' own analysis. The sample's table lists a count of about 150,000 distinct CDR3 sequences. The leading ten clones occupy less than 40% of the sample.

A commercial ELISA kit detecting HCMV-specific IgG in serum was used to determine HCMV serostatus. Ficoll density gradient centrifugation was used to isolate peripheral blood mononuclear cells from blood. Concerning this clonotype itself: What this receptor recognizes is not known.

Including cysteine and phenylalanine, the CDR3 has 17 amino acids. Only the protein is available. Based on the germline V gene (reference sequence), the CDR1 and CDR2 sequences are MNHNY and SVGAGI. Input material: blood T cells: a sorted CD56 or NKG2C T cell subset, CD4+ or CD8+ T cells, or bulk PBMC T cells (not recorded which). The chain is assembled from TRBV6-6 and TRBJ2-3; the TCRdb call, TRBD2, lacks DNA for checking. The sequence was obtained from a woman aged 50 to 60 in good health. Donor details come from another sample of the same person, matched by shared clones. The CDR3 corresponds to CASSYSSGGLETDTQYF.